Listed below are T cell receptor beta chains from one sample, sequenced in a study of T cells in Graves' hyperthyroidism and ophthalmopathy. Each CDR3 protein is one row after TCRdb ran MiXCR on the multiplex PCR reads. Of approximately 720,000 distinct CDR3 sequences detected, 15% to 20% appear once; the ten largest clones hold roughly 17%. Material for sequencing was blood. The source of these receptors is a woman aged 45-59 years with Graves' hyperthyroidism that later progressed to Graves' ophthalmopathy. Both conserved end residues are part of each CDR3.

>TRBV5-1|TRBJ2-5
CASSLYPQDREETQYF
>TRBV19|TRBJ1-4
CASAHFATNEKLFF
>TRBV25-1|TRBJ1-6
CASSGQGGYSPLHF
>TRBV20-1|TRBJ2-3
CSAGDRGVRVDTQYF
>TRBV19|TRBJ1-2
CASSTYPGTARDYTF
>TRBV5-4|TRBJ2-5
CASSFPRTGGTETQYF
>TRBV7-9|TRBJ2-3
CASSFQSQGSGDTQYF
>TRBV2|TRBJ2-1
CASSEYIGGEQFF
>TRBV5-1|TRBJ2-7
CASSAGAYEQYF
>TRBV24-1|TRBJ2-2
CATSDLVPNTGKLFF
>TRBV5-5|TRBJ2-3
CASSRDGGSTDTQYF
>TRBV12-3/TRBV12-4|TRBJ1-4
CASSFQGEKLFF
>TRBV5-6|TRBJ2-1
CASSLGQGVVEQFF
>TRBV20-1|TRBJ2-1
CSARISGGGEQFF
>TRBV4-1|TRBJ1-1
CASSHRGDRPMNTEAFF
>TRBV7-2|TRBJ2-3
CASSAMTSGAQDTQYF
>TRBV2|TRBJ2-5
CASSVDRGSQETQYF